The subject of this entry is one TCR beta chain. Its antigen is not identified. The sample comes from a study of T cell responses to AZD1222 COVID-19 vaccine. Study results and limitations: Most donors were white British, females outnumbered males, and clonal diversity was possibly underestimated.

Only in-frame clones appear in the TCRdb table, and some are missing; sequencing was by immunoSEQ multiplex PCR. The sample consists of around 78,000 clones, about 82% of them appearing once. The receptor's source is an adult in good health. This material consisted of peripheral blood, taken on day 0 of AZD1222 vaccination.

Here the CDR3 reads CASSSPELSGNTIYF. Written as DNA, the CDR3 is TGTGCCAGCAGCTCCCCAGAGTTATCTGGAAACACCATATATTTT. The rearrangement links TRBV5-6 to TRBJ1-3; no reliable D call. V lost 3 bases and J 1 base, leaving 11 bases between the germline ends. The CDR3 extends over 15 amino acids. Germline lookup yields CDR1 SGHDT and CDR2 YYEEEE.